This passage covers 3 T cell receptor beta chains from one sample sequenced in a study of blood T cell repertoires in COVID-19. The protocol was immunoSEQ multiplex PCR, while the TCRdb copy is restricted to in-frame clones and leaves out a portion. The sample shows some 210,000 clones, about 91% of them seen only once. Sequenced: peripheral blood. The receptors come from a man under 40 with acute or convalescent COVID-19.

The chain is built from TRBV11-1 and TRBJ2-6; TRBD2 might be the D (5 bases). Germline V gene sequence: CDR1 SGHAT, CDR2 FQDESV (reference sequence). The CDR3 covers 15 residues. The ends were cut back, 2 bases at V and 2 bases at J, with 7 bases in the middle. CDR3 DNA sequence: TGTGCCAGCAGCTTATACGGGACTGGGGCCAACGTCCTGACTTTC. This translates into CASSLYGTGANVLTF.

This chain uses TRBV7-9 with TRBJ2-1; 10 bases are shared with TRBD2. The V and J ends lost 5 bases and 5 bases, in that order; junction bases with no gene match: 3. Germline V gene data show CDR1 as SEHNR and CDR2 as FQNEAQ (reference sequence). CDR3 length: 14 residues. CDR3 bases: TGTGCCAGCAGCCGGACTAGCGGAGACAATGAGCAGTTCTTC. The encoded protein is CASSRTSGDNEQFF.

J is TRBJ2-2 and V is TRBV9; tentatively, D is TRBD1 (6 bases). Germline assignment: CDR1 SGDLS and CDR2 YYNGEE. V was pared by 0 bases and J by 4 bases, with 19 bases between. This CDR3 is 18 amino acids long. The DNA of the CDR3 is TGTGCCAGCAGCGTAGGGGGCAGGGGCCCCAGGGGCACCGGGGAGCTGTTTTTT. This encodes CASSVGGRGPRGTGELFF.